The clone carrying this T cell receptor (beta chain) was observed a few times. This sample is part of a study of human T cells and chemical hapten exposure. TCRdb processed the RACE reads anew with MiXCR; each CDR3 protein has one entry. In the table there are around 250,000 distinct CDR3 sequences, about 9% of which are singletons. The ends were cut back, 2 bases at V and 2 bases at J, with 10 bases in the middle. CDR1 and CDR2 (germline): SGHKS, YYEKEE (reference sequence). This CDR3 has 15 amino acids. Stated time point: pre-sensitization, week 0. Treatment meaning: therapeutic diphenylcyclopropenone sensitization with weekly scalp DPC.

The specimen comprised whole blood, sampled in connection with sensitization to the hapten diphenylcyclopropenone (DPC). The chain has TRBV5-5 and TRBJ2-2; D perhaps matches TRBD2 (6 bases). The source of this sequence is a woman in her 40s with alopecia areata. Some clones in this sample may be carry-over from other donors' samples. CDR3 residues: CASSLGGINTGELFF. As DNA, the CDR3 is TGTGCCAGCAGCTTAGGCGGGATCAACACCGGGGAGCTGTTTTTT.